What follows are 21 T cell receptor beta chains derived from one specimen sequenced in a study of blood T cell repertoires in COVID-19. The method was immunoSEQ multiplex PCR; TCRdb's version includes in-frame clones alone and lacks a portion of them. The table records roughly 140,000 clones, 88% of them present only once. The source material was peripheral blood. These receptors all stem from a man aged 45-65 years with active or convalescent COVID-19.

The rearrangement links TRBV5-1 to TRBJ2-1, with 7 bases identical to TRBD1. V trimming: 6 bases; J trimming: 4 bases; junction bases outside the gene matches: 10. The CDR3 spans 15 residues. Germline CDR1 reads SGHRS; CDR2 reads YFSETQ. The CDR3, as DNA: TGCGCCAGCAAGCCGGGACAGCATATTTACAATGAGCAGTTCTTC. Translation: CASKPGQHIYNEQFF.

The chain has TRBV24-1 and TRBJ2-3; perhaps TRBD1 as D (5 bases). This CDR3 spans 16 amino acids. Trimming pared 3 bases from V and 0 bases from J, leaving 12 bases between. Germline CDR1 KGHDR, CDR2 SFDVKD. CDR3 residues: CATSDPRTTSTDTQYF. The CDR3 bases are TGTGCCACCAGTGATCCCCGGACAACTAGCACAGATACGCAGTATTTT.

The V gene is TRBV6-2 or TRBV6-3, the J gene TRBJ1-6; 8 bases match TRBD1. CDR3 length equals 16 residues. Germline V gene lookup returns CDR1 MNHEY and CDR2 SVGEGT. Trimming took 6 bases from V and 7 from J; bases not matched to a gene: 11. The CDR3: CASSLTTGANNSPLHF. The CDR3 region has the DNA TGTGCCAGCAGCCTAACGACAGGGGCCAACAATTCACCCCTCCACTTT.

The chain couples TRBV6-5 to TRBJ2-7, with 8 bases that match TRBD1. Germline trimming cut 6 bases from V and 4 bases from J; bases unmatched to any gene: 2. Germline loops: CDR1 MNHEY, CDR2 SVGAGI. There are 12 residues in the CDR3. This CDR3 is CASRDREYEQYF. CDR3 sequence (DNA): TGTGCCAGCAGGGACAGGGAGTACGAGCAGTACTTC.

The chain employs TRBV6-6 and TRBJ2-7, with a possible D match to TRBD2 (5 bases). Germline-derived CDR1 and CDR2 are MNHNY and SVGAGI (reference sequence). Trimming left V 4 bases short and J 0 bases short, with 10 bases between. The CDR3 sequence is 14 residues long. CDR3 bases: TGTGCCAGCAGTTTAAAGGGAGACTCCTACGAGCAGTACTTC. Translation gives CASSLKGDSYEQYF.

In the case of this clone: Other DNA sequences in the same sample also yield this CDR3. The chain combines TRBV18 with TRBJ1-2, with TRBD1 identical over 7 bases. The ends lost 3 bases at V and 3 bases at J; junction bases unmatched: 7. The CDR3 extends over 15 amino acids. From germline, CDR1 is KGHSH and CDR2 LQKENI. The CDR3 nucleotides are TGTGCCAGCTCACCGACCCGACAGGGAGACTATGGCTACACCTTC. This gives the protein CASSPTRQGDYGYTF. The full variable domain, in which reference TRBV18 and TRBJ1-2 provide the parts outside the CDR3, is NAGVMQNPRHLVRRRGQEARLRCSPMKGHSHVYWYRQLPEEGLKFMVYLQKENIIDESGMPKERFSAEFPKEGPSILRIQQVVRGDSAAYFCASSPTRQGDYGYTFGSGTRLTVV.

The rearrangement joins TRBV5-5 to TRBJ2-3; 7 bases match TRBD1. Germline CDR1 reads SGHKS; CDR2 reads YYEKEE (reference sequence). The CDR3 length is 17 residues. V was pared by 0 bases and J by 0 bases, with 7 bases of the junction left unmatched. The CDR3 bases are TGTGCCAGCAGCTTGGAACAGGGGTTACCTAGCACAGATACGCAGTATTTT. Residues: CASSLEQGLPSTDTQYF.

This clone showed up just once. The chain employs TRBV10-3 and TRBJ2-1, with 7 bases lining up with TRBD1. CDR1 is ENHRY and CDR2 is SYGVKD in the germline V gene. The CDR3 extends over 17 amino acids. V lost 2 bases, J lost 3 bases, and 10 bases stayed unmatched. The CDR3 DNA is TGTGCCATCAGTGAGGGTCCCAGACAGGGTCGCTACAATGAGCAGTTCTTC. Translation gives CAISEGPRQGRYNEQFF.

This chain joins TRBV25-1 and TRBJ2-7; D may be TRBD1 (6 bases). Deletions cut 6 bases from V and 0 bases from J, with 9 bases between. The CDR3 is 13 residues long. CDR1 and CDR2 (germline): MGHDK, SYGVNS. The CDR3 nucleotides read TGTGCCAGCAGGAAACAGGGCTCCTACGAGCAGTACTTC. Its protein product is CASRKQGSYEQYF.

This chain connects TRBV7-3 to TRBJ1-2; 12 bases agree with TRBD1. The CDR3 sequence is 17 residues long. Losses at the gene ends were 0 bases for V and 5 bases for J; bases not matched to a gene: 7. CDR1 is SGHTA and CDR2 is FQGTGA in the germline V gene. The DNA of the CDR3 is TGTGCCAGCAGCTTAACCGAAGGGACAGGGGGCCTGTATGGCTACACCTTC. Protein: CASSLTEGTGGLYGYTF.

This clone was observed a handful of times. The CDR3 reads CASTPAGGGYSNQPQHF. CDR3 DNA: TGTGCCAGTACCCCGGCGGGGGGGGGATATAGCAATCAGCCCCAGCATTTT. This sequence joins TRBV19 and TRBJ1-5; D might be TRBD1 (5 bases). This CDR3 has 17 amino acids. Germline CDR1 and CDR2: LNHDA and SQIVND (reference sequence). V lost 7 bases and J 0 bases, leaving 19 bases between the germline ends. The full variable domain, its missing parts supplied by reference TRBV19 and TRBJ1-5, is DGGITQSPKYLFRKEGQNVTLSCEQNLNHDAMYWYRQDPGQGLRLIYYSQIVNDFQKGDIAEGYSVSREKKESFPLTVTSAQKNPTAFYLCASTPAGGGYSNQPQHFGDGTRLSIL.

DNA for the CDR3: TGTGCCAGCAGCTTACCGACTACAACCTACGAGCAGTACTTC. As protein: CASSLPTTTYEQYF. This chain links TRBV7-2 with TRBJ2-7; possible D gene TRBD2, 5 bases. CDR3 size: 14 residues. V lost 2 bases and J lost 2, with 10 bases in between. Looked up from germline, CDR1 is SGHTA and CDR2 is FQGNSA.

In its sample, this clone was seen once. The chain carries TRBV19 and TRBJ2-5, with no clear D. This CDR3 is 13 amino acids long. Germline CDR1 and CDR2: LNHDA and SQIVND (reference sequence). V was pared by 1 base and J by 2 bases, with 5 bases between. CDR3 region: CASSIGRQETQYF. CDR3 in DNA: TGTGCCAGTAGTATAGGTCGGCAAGAGACCCAGTACTTC.

The rearrangement joins TRBV7-2 to TRBJ2-1; D call uncertain. The CDR3 has 13 amino acids. In germline, CDR1 is SGHTA, CDR2 FQGNSA. V was cut by 5 bases and J by 3 bases, with 8 bases left in between. CDR3 amino acids: CASSLNSYNEQFF. As DNA, the CDR3 is TGTGCCAGCAGCCTGAACAGCTACAATGAGCAGTTCTTC.

The rearrangement uses TRBV19 and TRBJ1-5; no clear D. Trimming stripped 10 bases from V and 1 base from J, with 20 bases between. The CDR3 runs to 16 residues. Germline CDR1 reads LNHDA; CDR2 reads SQIVND (reference sequence). In nucleotides, the CDR3 is TGTGCCACAAGATCCGACACTCGGGGAAGCAATCAGCCCCAGCATTTT. Protein: CATRSDTRGSNQPQHF. Full variable domain (remainder filled in from reference TRBV19 and TRBJ1-5): DGGITQSPKYLFRKEGQNVTLSCEQNLNHDAMYWYRQDPGQGLRLIYYSQIVNDFQKGDIAEGYSVSREKKESFPLTVTSAQKNPTAFYLCATRSDTRGSNQPQHFGDGTRLSIL.

The chain has TRBV7-9 and TRBJ2-3; 8 bases line up with TRBD2. V was clipped by 1 base and J by 6 bases; unmatched bases: 6. The CDR3 has 15 amino acids. CDR1 SEHNR and CDR2 FQNEAQ come from the germline V gene (reference sequence). This CDR3 reads CASSLEGTRRDTQYF. The CDR3, as DNA: TGTGCCAGCAGCTTAGAAGGGACTAGGAGGGATACGCAGTATTTT. The full variable domain, rest sourced from reference TRBV7-9 and TRBJ2-3, is DTGVSQNPRHKITKRGQNVTFRCDPISEHNRLYWYRQTLGQGPEFLTYFQNEAQLEKSRLLSDRFSAERPKGSFSTLEIQRTEQGDSAMYLCASSLEGTRRDTQYFGPGTRLTVL.

V gene TRBV19 combines with J gene TRBJ2-1; 8 nucleotides align to TRBD2. CDR1 and CDR2 from the germline V gene are LNHDA and SQIVND (reference sequence). The CDR3 totals 18 residues. After removal of 5 bases from V and 0 bases from J, the junction contained 12 bases not matched to a gene. CDR3 coding DNA: TGTGCCAGTAGTGGAGCTAGCGGGCCTATACTCTCCTACAATGAGCAGTTCTTC. Encoded protein: CASSGASGPILSYNEQFF.

This chain uses TRBV5-5 with TRBJ1-5; TRBD1 matches at 9 bases. J gave up 6 bases and V 4 bases, and 8 bases lay outside the gene matches. The CDR3 covers 15 residues. Germline CDR1 is SGHKS and CDR2 is YYEKEE (reference sequence). CDR3 sequence: CASSMTGGVAQPQHF. The CDR3 DNA reads as TGTGCCAGCAGCATGACAGGGGGAGTCGCTCAGCCCCAGCATTTT.

V usage is TRBV15 and J usage is TRBJ2-3; 8 bases line up with TRBD2. The V gene end was trimmed by 0 bases and the J gene end by 5 bases; junction bases not matched to a gene: 7. The CDR3 covers 16 residues. Per the germline V gene, CDR1 is LNHNV and CDR2 is YYDKDF (reference sequence). The CDR3 DNA sequence: TGTGCCACCAGCAGAGATCGAGCGGGAGTGGGAGATACGCAGTATTTT. This sequence encodes CATSRDRAGVGDTQYF.

The J gene is TRBJ1-6, the V gene TRBV6-6; no clear D gene. The CDR3 is made up of 13 amino acids. Per the germline V gene, CDR1 is MNHNY and CDR2 is SVGAGI (reference sequence). Trimming took off 6 bases at V and 8 bases at J, with 11 bases between the two ends. CDR3 residues: CASSVNGYSPLHF. The CDR3 DNA reads TGTGCCAGCAGCGTCAACGGTTATTCACCCCTCCACTTT.

The rearrangement joins TRBV7-9 to TRBJ2-5, with D perhaps TRBD1 (5 bases). The CDR3 loop spans 14 amino acids. Germline CDR1 is SEHNR and CDR2 is FQNEAQ (reference sequence). V was shortened by 5 bases and J by 3 bases, with 13 bases between the two germline ends. The CDR3 here is CASSLGSGKETQYF. The CDR3, as DNA: TGTGCCAGCAGCCTAGGGTCAGGGAAAGAGACCCAGTACTTC.